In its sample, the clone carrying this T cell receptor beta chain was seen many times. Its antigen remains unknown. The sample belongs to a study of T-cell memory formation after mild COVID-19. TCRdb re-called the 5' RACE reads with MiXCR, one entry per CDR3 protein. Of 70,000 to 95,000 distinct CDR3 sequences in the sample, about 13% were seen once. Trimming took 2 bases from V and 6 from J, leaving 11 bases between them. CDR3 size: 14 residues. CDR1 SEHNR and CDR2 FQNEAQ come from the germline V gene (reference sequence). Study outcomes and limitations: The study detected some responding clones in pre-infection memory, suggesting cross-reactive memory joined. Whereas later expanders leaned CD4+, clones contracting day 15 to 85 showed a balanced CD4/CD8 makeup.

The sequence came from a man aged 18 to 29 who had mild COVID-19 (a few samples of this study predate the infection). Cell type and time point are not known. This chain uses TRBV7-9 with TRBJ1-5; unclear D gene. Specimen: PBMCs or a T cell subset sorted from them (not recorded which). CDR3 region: CASSLSGLGQPQHF. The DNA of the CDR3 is TGTGCCAGCAGCTTAAGTGGCTTAGGTCAGCCCCAGCATTTT.